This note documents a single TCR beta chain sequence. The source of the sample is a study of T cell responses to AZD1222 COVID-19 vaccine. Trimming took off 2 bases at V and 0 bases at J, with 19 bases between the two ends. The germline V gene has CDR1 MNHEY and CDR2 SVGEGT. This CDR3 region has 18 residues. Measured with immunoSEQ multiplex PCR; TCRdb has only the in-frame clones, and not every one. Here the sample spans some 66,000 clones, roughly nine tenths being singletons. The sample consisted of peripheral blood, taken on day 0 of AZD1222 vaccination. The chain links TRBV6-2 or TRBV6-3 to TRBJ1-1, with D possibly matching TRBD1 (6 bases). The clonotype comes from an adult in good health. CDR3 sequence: CASSYPTLRTALNTEAFF. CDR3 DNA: TGTGCCAGCAGTTACCCGACTTTACGGACAGCTCTGAACACTGAAGCTTTCTTT.